This paragraph covers one T cell receptor (beta chain) sequence. The sample's time point: pre-treatment sample, taken before nivolumab and TIL therapy. The data originate from a study of TIL therapy for anti-PD-1-resistant metastatic lung cancer. Across the whole study: Most patients had lung adenocarcinoma; a handful of tumors were EGFR-mutant, two ALK-rearranged; half smoked currently or formerly. By whole-exome sequencing, median non-synonymous tumor mutation burden was around 1.4 mutations per megabase.

Germline-derived CDR1 and CDR2 are LGHNA and YSLEER. V lost 0 bases and J lost 7, with 13 bases in between. The CDR3 is 16 amino acids. Sequencing used immunoSEQ v3. The repertoire was sequenced with immunoSEQ multiplex PCR; TCRdb's copy has only in-frame clones and lacks some. The data contain about 20,000 clones, around 82% of them singletons. This sequence joins TRBV4-3 and TRBJ1-6; D ambiguous. This TCR derives from a person aged 30 to 80 with non-small cell lung cancer. The sequencing used blood, collected at baseline. CDR3: CASSQEGDGRNSPLHF. CDR3 DNA sequence: TGCGCCAGCAGCCAAGAGGGAGACGGACGAAATTCACCCCTCCACTTT.